The sequence of this TCR beta chain was determined in a study of shared clonotypes between healthy human individuals. Study-wide findings and caveats: Shared across a few donors were roughly 5% of the naive CD4 clonotypes.

In the sorted-subset replicate PCRs, around 200 ng DNA, some 30,000 T cell genomes, was used. Original handling: ImmunoSEQ junction-only sequences lacked quality scores, so their filtering differed. Sequenced by immunoSEQ multiplex PCR; TCRdb stores in-frame clones only, minus some. That table gives V, J and clone size, and the DNA gave D and trimming. The data show 2,500,000 or so clones, with over 85% seen just once and over 0.12% held by the top ten. Germline V gene data show CDR1 as SGHNT and CDR2 as YENEEA. CDR3 length: 14 amino acids. After removal of 5 bases from V and 4 bases from J, the junction contained 4 bases not matched to a gene. Negatively enriched CD4+ T cells were divided by CD45RA into naive and memory. On this clone itself: As yet, its antigen is unknown.

The receptor's source is a man aged 18 to 29 in good health. Input material: naive CD4+ T cells sorted from blood. Subset: CD45RA+ positively selected. The rearrangement links TRBV11-3 to TRBJ2-2; 7 bases align to TRBD1. The CDR3 loop reads CASSGTASTGELFF. In DNA, the CDR3 is TGTGCCAGCAGCGGGACAGCCTCCACCGGGGAGCTGTTTTTT.